This passage covers 13 T cell receptor beta chains from one sample sequenced in a study of cytomegalovirus exposure and HLA in healthy donors. It was with 60 Vbeta and 13 Jbeta primers that the PCR ran. Sequencing was performed with immunoSEQ multiplex PCR; in TCRdb, only in-frame clones are kept and a portion is missing. The table includes 200,000 or so clones, 60% to 80% detected once. Input material: PBMCs. These TCRs come from a man younger than 35 in good health and CMV-seronegative.

With respect to this clone: The same CDR3 is also encoded by other DNA sequences in this sample. The gene calls are TRBV4-3 and TRBJ1-2, with 10 bases that match TRBD1. V was pared by 1 base and J by 5 bases, with 7 bases of the junction left unmatched. The CDR3 runs to 16 residues. CDR1 is LGHNA, CDR2 YSLEER, per germline. The CDR3 DNA follows: TGCGCCAGCAGCCAAGGACCGACAGGGGGCCGGTATGGCTACACCTTC. Its translation is CASSQGPTGGRYGYTF.

The chain uses TRBV7-3 and TRBJ2-2; D not resolved. The V end was cut by 3 bases, the J end by 4 bases, with 9 bases between. Germline values: CDR1 SGHTA, CDR2 FQGTGA. There are 14 residues in the CDR3. CDR3 protein: CASSFNSLTGELFF. CDR3 coding DNA: TGTGCCAGCAGCTTTAACAGCCTCACCGGGGAGCTGTTTTTT.

The rearrangement links TRBV2 to TRBJ1-6; D remains unclear. The CDR3 extends over 15 amino acids. The germline gives CDR1 SNHLY, CDR2 FYNNEI. Trimming left V 10 bases short and J 7 bases short, with 20 bases between. CDR3 region: CAIPKRGIRNSPLHF. The DNA of the CDR3 is TGTGCCATCCCAAAACGGGGAATCAGGAATTCACCCCTCCACTTT.

The rearrangement joins TRBV19 to TRBJ1-5; no clear D gene. Trimming left V 0 bases short and J 1 base short, with 10 bases between. This CDR3 has 16 residues. CDR1 LNHDA and CDR2 SQIVND come from the germline V gene (reference sequence). CDR3: CASSIDRQASNQPQHF. The CDR3 DNA follows: TGTGCCAGTAGTATAGATCGGCAGGCGAGCAATCAGCCCCAGCATTTT.

V is TRBV5-8 and J is TRBJ2-7; TRBD1 is a possible D gene (5 bases). The V gene's germline CDR1 is SGHTS and CDR2 YDEGEE. V lost 0 bases and J lost 12, with 13 bases in between. The CDR3 has 12 residues. As DNA, the CDR3 is TGTGCCAGCAGCTTGGCCATACAGGATTTGTACTTC. This gives the protein CASSLAIQDLYF.

The chain joins TRBV7-9 to TRBJ1-3, with TRBD1 matching over 10 bases. In germline, CDR1 is SEHNR, CDR2 FQNEAQ (reference sequence). The V and J ends lost 5 bases and 0 bases, in that order; junction bases with no gene match: 7. The CDR3 sequence is 17 residues long. CDR3 sequence (DNA): TGTGCCAGCAGCGCAGGGACAGGGGCGCACTCTGGAAACACCATATATTTT. Translated: CASSAGTGAHSGNTIYF.

The CDR3 loop is CASTTNGQGGEQYF. Here the CDR3 DNA reads TGTGCCAGCACGACGAACGGACAGGGTGGTGAGCAGTACTTC. The chain has TRBV28 and TRBJ2-7; TRBD1 agrees at 8 bases. The V gene end was trimmed by 7 bases and the J gene end by 7 bases; junction bases not matched to a gene: 12. CDR1 MDHEN and CDR2 SYDVKM come from the germline V gene. The CDR3 is 14 amino acids.

The chain carries TRBV19 and TRBJ1-5; D unclear. CDR1 and CDR2 (germline): LNHDA, SQIVND (reference sequence). The CDR3 runs 16 residues. V lost 8 bases to trimming and J lost 1 base, with 18 bases between them. Written as DNA, the CDR3 is TGTGCCAGTTCCGATCCCCATACTTTCAGCAATCAGCCCCAGCATTTT. It translates to CASSDPHTFSNQPQHF.

For this clone: This same CDR3 is encoded by further DNA sequences in the sample. The chain uses TRBV27 and TRBJ2-7; D gene uncertain. This CDR3 is 13 amino acids long. CDR1 MNHEY and CDR2 SMNVEV come from the germline V gene (reference sequence). Deletions cut 2 bases from V and 1 base from J, with 6 bases between. The CDR3 sequence: CASSLGQSYEQYF. CDR3 DNA sequence: TGTGCCAGCAGTTTAGGGCAGTCCTACGAGCAGTACTTC.

The J gene is TRBJ2-2, the V gene TRBV5-6; TRBD2 might be the D (5 bases). This CDR3 contains 16 residues. Trimming removed 0 bases from V and 3 bases from J, with 12 bases in between. The germline V gene has CDR1 SGHDT and CDR2 YYEEEE. CDR3 residues: CASSLVGKADTGELFF. The CDR3 nucleotides read TGTGCCAGCAGCTTGGTTGGCAAAGCGGACACCGGGGAGCTGTTTTTT.

The rearrangement uses TRBV4-1 and TRBJ2-3; no clear D gene. Germline CDR1 and CDR2: MGHRA and YSYEKL. The length of the CDR3 is 14 residues. V lost 0 bases, J lost 1 base, and 5 bases lay in between. CDR3 nucleotides: TGCGCCAGCAGCCAAGATGTAGGCACAGATACGCAGTATTTT. Translation gives CASSQDVGTDTQYF.

The chain employs TRBV5-5 and TRBJ1-5, with 11 positions matching TRBD1. The CDR3 totals 17 residues. Germline V lookup: CDR1 SGHKS, CDR2 YYEKEE (reference sequence). V shed 0 bases, J shed 6 bases, and the junction held 8 bases outside the gene matches. CDR3 protein: CASSLEWGQGVGQPQHF. CDR3 nucleotides: TGTGCCAGCAGCTTGGAGTGGGGACAGGGGGTAGGTCAGCCCCAGCATTTT.

In regard to this clone: Other DNA sequences in this specimen translate into the identical CDR3. This chain links TRBV7-2 with TRBJ2-3; 10 bases match TRBD2. Germline V lookup: CDR1 SGHTA, CDR2 FQGNSA. The CDR3 spans 16 residues. V dropped 0 bases and J dropped 3; count of bases not matched to a gene: 3. The CDR3 sequence is CASSLALAGPTDTQYF. The DNA for the CDR3 is TGTGCCAGCAGCTTAGCACTAGCGGGACCGACAGATACGCAGTATTTT.